Shown below are 10 T cell receptor beta chains from a single sample sequenced in a study of metastatic and nonmetastatic thyroid tumors. TCRdb reprocessed the PCR reads via MiXCR. The sample includes about 21,000 clones, approximately 30% of them seen just once. Not a single patient had been given any form of treatment at any point before undergoing thyroid surgery. Sample: blood. The receptors stem from a female donor with papillary thyroid cancer or a benign thyroid nodule (not recorded which). Some clones in this sample may be carry-over from other donors' samples.

This clone ranks as medium-sized. The chain recombines TRBV7-2 with TRBJ1-2; a possible D gene is TRBD1 (5 bases). Trimming took 1 base from V and 12 from J, leaving 18 bases between them. CDR1 is SGHTA, CDR2 FQGNSA, per germline. The CDR3 covers 14 residues. This CDR3 is CASSLDRKGRLDTF. CDR3 DNA: TGTGCCAGCAGCTTAGACAGGAAGGGGAGGCTTGACACCTTC.

This clone has ten or more counts. The chain employs TRBV2 and TRBJ1-4; no firm D call. V was pared by 6 bases and J by 8 bases, with 13 bases between. CDR1 and CDR2 from the germline V gene are SNHLY and FYNNEI. The CDR3 loop spans 13 amino acids. This CDR3 is CASRATSGEKLFF. The CDR3 bases are TGTGCCAGCAGAGCGACCTCCGGGGAAAAACTGTTTTTT.

This clone was observed at least ten times. The chain has TRBV27 and TRBJ2-2, with 13 nucleotides matching TRBD2. Germline-derived CDR1 and CDR2 are MNHEY and SMNVEV (reference sequence). The CDR3 runs 16 residues. V was pared by 10 bases and J by 4 bases, with 9 bases of the junction left unmatched. In DNA, the CDR3 is TGTGCCACCCAAACTAGCGGGAGGGGAAGCACCGGGGAGCTGTTTTTT. Translation gives CATQTSGRGSTGELFF.

This clone is classed as medium-sized. The chain carries TRBV4-2 and TRBJ1-6; no clear D gene. Trimming took off 5 bases at V and 5 bases at J, with 7 bases between the two ends. Germline CDR1 is LGHNA and CDR2 is YNFKEQ. The CDR3 contains 13 residues. The CDR3 spells CASSLRDNSPLHF. The CDR3 DNA follows: TGTGCCAGCAGCTTAAGGGATAATTCACCCCTCCACTTT.

This clone came up a few times. The V and J genes are TRBV28 and TRBJ1-1; 8 bases fit TRBD1. CDR3 length: 14 amino acids. The V and J ends lost 6 bases and 4 bases, in that order; junction bases with no gene match: 7. In germline, CDR1 is MDHEN, CDR2 SYDVKM. The CDR3 region has the DNA TGTGCCAGCAGCCCGGACAGGGTTGGCACTGAAGCTTTCTTT. Protein product: CASSPDRVGTEAFF.

This clone was observed many times. The chain uses TRBV7-2 and TRBJ2-7, with D unclear. This CDR3 has 12 residues. Trimming stripped 5 bases from V and 3 bases from J, with 8 bases between. Looked up from germline, CDR1 is SGHTA and CDR2 is FQGNSA. CDR3 sequence reads: CASSTKLYEQYF. The CDR3 DNA reads as TGTGCCAGCAGCACGAAACTCTACGAGCAGTACTTC.

V is TRBV11-2 and J is TRBJ2-2; D is perhaps TRBD1 (6 bases). The CDR3 has 14 residues. Deletions cut 5 bases from V and 1 base from J, with 8 bases between. Germline CDR1 reads SGHAT; CDR2 reads FQNNGV. The CDR3 here is CASSTTGNTGELFF. The CDR3 bases are TGTGCCAGCAGCACGACAGGGAACACCGGGGAGCTGTTTTTT.

This clone was counted ten times or more. This chain connects TRBV4-3 to TRBJ2-1; D remains unclear. This CDR3 comprises 14 residues. Trimming shortened V by 0 bases and J by 0 bases, and 3 bases separated the two germline ends. The germline CDR1 and CDR2 sequences are LGHNA and YSLEER. CDR3 nucleotide sequence: TGCGCCAGCAGCCAAGACTACTCCTACAATGAGCAGTTCTTC. Translating it yields CASSQDYSYNEQFF.

This clone was picked up many times. The V gene is TRBV2, the J gene TRBJ2-2; D may correspond to TRBD1 or TRBD2 (5 bases each). Germline loops: CDR1 SNHLY, CDR2 FYNNEI. V lost 5 bases and J 6 bases, leaving 13 bases between the germline ends. The CDR3 sequence is 14 residues long. CDR3 loop: CASSPVGESGELFF. The CDR3 DNA sequence: TGTGCCAGCAGTCCCGTGGGGGAATCCGGGGAGCTGTTTTTT.

This clone came up many times. A much larger clone differs from this one at a single base, so this may be a read error. Other nucleotide sequences in the sample specify the same CDR3. This sequence joins TRBV20-1 and TRBJ2-3; D might be TRBD2 (7 bases). The CDR3 totals 13 residues. The ends were cut back, 3 bases at V and 6 bases at J, with 13 bases in the middle. The germline gives CDR1 DFQATT, CDR2 SNEGSKA (reference sequence). In nucleotides, the CDR3 is TGCAGTGCTAGCGGGGGGCCCACGGATACGCAGTATTTT. Translated, it gives CSASGGPTDTQYF.